This TCR beta chain derives from a study of response to subunit inactivated influenza vaccine. The study, taken as a whole, reports: Each seasonal flu vaccination may recruit only limited new T cells, authors suggested.

The V and J ends lost 6 bases and 5 bases, in that order; junction bases with no gene match: 11. Germline V lookup: CDR1 DFQATT, CDR2 SNEGSKA (reference sequence). CDR3 length: 14 amino acids. This clonotype came up a few times. Its specificity is unknown. TCRdb reanalysed the RT-PCR reads using MiXCR and keeps one entry per CDR3 protein. This sample carries hundreds of thousands of distinct CDR3 sequences, over 25% of them seen once, and the ten largest clones take under 2.5%. The receptor comes from a man between 50 and 59 years old who received an inactivated influenza vaccine. The chain is built from TRBV20-1 and TRBJ2-5, with 8 positions matching TRBD1. Here the sequenced sample was CD4+ T cells sorted from PBMCs, taken 5 to 6 days after vaccination. The CDR3 protein is CSARRTGTEETQYF. DNA of the CDR3: TGCAGTGCCAGAAGGACAGGGACTGAGGAGACCCAGTACTTC.